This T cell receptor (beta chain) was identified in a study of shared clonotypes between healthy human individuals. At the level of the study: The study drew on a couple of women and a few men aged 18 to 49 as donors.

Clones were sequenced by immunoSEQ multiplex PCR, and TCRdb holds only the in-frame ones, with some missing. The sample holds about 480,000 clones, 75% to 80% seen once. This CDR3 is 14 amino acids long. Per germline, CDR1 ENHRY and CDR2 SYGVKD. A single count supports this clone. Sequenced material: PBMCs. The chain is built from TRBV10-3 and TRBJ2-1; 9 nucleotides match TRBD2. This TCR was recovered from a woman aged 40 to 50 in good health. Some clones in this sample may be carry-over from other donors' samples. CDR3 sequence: CASEAGGSYNEQFF. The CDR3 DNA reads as TGTGCTTCCGAAGCGGGAGGCTCCTACAATGAGCAGTTCTTC.